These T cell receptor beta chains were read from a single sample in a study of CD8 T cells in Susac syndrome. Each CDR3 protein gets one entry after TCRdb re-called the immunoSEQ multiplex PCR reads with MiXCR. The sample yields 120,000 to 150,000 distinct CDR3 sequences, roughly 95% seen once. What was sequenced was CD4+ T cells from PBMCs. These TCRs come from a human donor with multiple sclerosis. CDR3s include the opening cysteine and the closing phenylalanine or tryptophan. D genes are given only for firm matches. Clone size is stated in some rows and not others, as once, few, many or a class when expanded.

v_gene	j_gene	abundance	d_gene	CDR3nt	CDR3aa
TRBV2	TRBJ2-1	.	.	TGTGCCAGCCACGGAGTATTGTACGATGAGCAGTTCTTC	CASHGVLYDEQFF
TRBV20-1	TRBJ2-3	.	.	TGCAGTGCTAGACAGGGCATCACAGATACGCAGTATTTT	CSARQGITDTQYF
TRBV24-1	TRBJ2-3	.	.	TGTGCCACCAGTGATGTACAGGAATACACAGATACGCAGTATTTT	CATSDVQEYTDTQYF
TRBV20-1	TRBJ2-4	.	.	TGCAGTGCTAGAGATCCAGACAGCCACTTAGCCAAAAACATTCAGTACTTC	CSARDPDSHLAKNIQYF
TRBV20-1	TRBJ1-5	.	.	TGCAGTGCTAGAGCCCCTAGGGCTTATAGCAATCAGCCCCAGCATTTT	CSARAPRAYSNQPQHF
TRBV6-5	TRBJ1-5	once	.	TGTGCCAGCAGGTCGCGGGAGGGCAATCAGCCCCAGCATTTT	CASRSREGNQPQHF
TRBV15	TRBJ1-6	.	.	TGTGCCACCAGCAGAGATCGAGACGGACGGACAGCCTATAATTCACCCCTCCACTTT	CATSRDRDGRTAYNSPLHF
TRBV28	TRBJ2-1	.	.	TGTGCCAGCAGCCTTGCCGGCCTCCAGTTGGAGTTCTTC	CASSLAGLQLEFF
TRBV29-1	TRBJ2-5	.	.	TGCAGCGTTGGGGGCCCGACCCAGTACTTC	CSVGGPTQYF
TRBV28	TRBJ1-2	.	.	TGTGCCAGCAGTTCGGGGGTCGGCTACACCTTC	CASSSGVGYTF
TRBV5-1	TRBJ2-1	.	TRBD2	TGCGCCAGCAGCCCCGGGACTAGCGGGCATAATGAGCAGTTCTTC	CASSPGTSGHNEQFF
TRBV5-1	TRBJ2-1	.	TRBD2	TGCGCCAGCAGCTGGTCTAGCGGGGGGTACAATGAGCAGTTCTTC	CASSWSSGGYNEQFF
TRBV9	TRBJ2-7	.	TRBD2	TGTGCCAGCAGCCTTGGACTAGCCGGATACGAGCAGTACTTC	CASSLGLAGYEQYF
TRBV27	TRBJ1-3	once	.	TGTGCCAGCAGTTTATTTGCAGGGGCGCCAGGAAACACCATATATTTT	CASSLFAGAPGNTIYF
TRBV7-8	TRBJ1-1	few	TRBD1	TGTGCCAACGACAGGGTGGGAACTGAAGCTTTCTTT	CANDRVGTEAFF
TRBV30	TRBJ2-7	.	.	TGTGCCTGGAACAGGGCCCACGAGCAGTACTTC	CAWNRAHEQYF
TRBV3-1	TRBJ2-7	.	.	TGTGCCAGCAGCCAAGACGGACTTCCCTACGAGCAGTACTTC	CASSQDGLPYEQYF
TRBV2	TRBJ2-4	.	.	TGTGCCAGCAGGGCTCCCCAGGGTGGAAACATTCAGTACTTC	CASRAPQGGNIQYF
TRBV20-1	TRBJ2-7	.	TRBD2	TGCAGTGCTAGCACTAGCGGGGGCCTGCAGTACTTC	CSASTSGGLQYF
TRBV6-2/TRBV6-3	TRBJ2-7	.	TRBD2	TGTGCCAGCAGCCCGGGACTAGCGGGAGTTCAAGAGCAGTACTTC	CASSPGLAGVQEQYF
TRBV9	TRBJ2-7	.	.	TGTGCCAGCAGCGTAGGCCTAGCGTCGGAGGAGCAGTACTTC	CASSVGLASEEQYF
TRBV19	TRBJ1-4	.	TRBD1	TGTGCCAGTAGCCCTACAGGGGGCAAGAGTGAAAAACTGTTTTTT	CASSPTGGKSEKLFF
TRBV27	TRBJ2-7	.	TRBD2	TGTGCCAGCAGTTTATCGGGTCGGACTAGCGGGATTTACGAGCAGTACTTC	CASSLSGRTSGIYEQYF
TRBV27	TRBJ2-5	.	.	TGTGCCAGCAGTTCCTTGTACCAAGAGACCCAGTACTTC	CASSSLYQETQYF
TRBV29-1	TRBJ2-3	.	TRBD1	TGCAGCGTTGAAGGAGTCAATCCGGGACAGGGAAGATATACGCAGTATTTT	CSVEGVNPGQGRYTQYF
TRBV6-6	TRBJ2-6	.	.	TGTGCCAGTATGCAGGGTACTGGGGCCAACGTCCTGACTTTC	CASMQGTGANVLTF
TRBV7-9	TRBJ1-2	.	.	TGTGCCAGCAGCCCACGCCGGAACAGGGAAAATGGCTACACCTTC	CASSPRRNRENGYTF
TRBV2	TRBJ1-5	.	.	TGTGCCAGCAGTGAAGGGGCAGTAAATCAGCCCCAGCATTTT	CASSEGAVNQPQHF
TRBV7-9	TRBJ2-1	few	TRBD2	TGTGCCAGCAGCTTAGCTGGGAGGGCCTACAATGAGCAGTTCTTC	CASSLAGRAYNEQFF